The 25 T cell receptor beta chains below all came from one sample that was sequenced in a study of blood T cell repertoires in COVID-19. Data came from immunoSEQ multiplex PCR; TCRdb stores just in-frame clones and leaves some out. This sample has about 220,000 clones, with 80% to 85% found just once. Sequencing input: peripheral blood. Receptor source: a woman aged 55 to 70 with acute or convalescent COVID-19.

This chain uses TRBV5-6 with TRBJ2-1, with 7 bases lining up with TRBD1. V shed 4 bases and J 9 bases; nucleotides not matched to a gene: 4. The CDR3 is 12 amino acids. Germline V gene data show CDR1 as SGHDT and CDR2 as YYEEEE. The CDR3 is CASSGQGVEQFF. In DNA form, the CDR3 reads TGTGCCAGCAGCGGTCAGGGGGTTGAGCAGTTCTTC.

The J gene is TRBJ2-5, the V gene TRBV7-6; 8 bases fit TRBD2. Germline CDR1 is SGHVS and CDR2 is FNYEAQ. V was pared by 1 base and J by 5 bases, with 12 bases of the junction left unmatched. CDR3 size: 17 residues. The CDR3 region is CASSLVPVRGVGETQYF. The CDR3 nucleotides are TGTGCCAGCAGCTTAGTTCCTGTGCGGGGGGTTGGGGAGACCCAGTACTTC.

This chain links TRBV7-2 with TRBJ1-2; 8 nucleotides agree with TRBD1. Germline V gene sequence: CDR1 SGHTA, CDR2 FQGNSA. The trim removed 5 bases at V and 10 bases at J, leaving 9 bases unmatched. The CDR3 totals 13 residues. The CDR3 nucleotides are TGTGCCAGCAGCACCCGGACAGGGAGTGACTACACCTTC. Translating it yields CASSTRTGSDYTF.

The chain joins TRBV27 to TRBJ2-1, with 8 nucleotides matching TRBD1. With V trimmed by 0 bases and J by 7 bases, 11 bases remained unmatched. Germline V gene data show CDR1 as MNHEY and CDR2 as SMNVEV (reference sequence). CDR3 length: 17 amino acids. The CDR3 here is CASSLSPGYQGANEQFF. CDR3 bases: TGTGCCAGCAGTTTATCCCCAGGCTATCAGGGGGCAAATGAGCAGTTCTTC.

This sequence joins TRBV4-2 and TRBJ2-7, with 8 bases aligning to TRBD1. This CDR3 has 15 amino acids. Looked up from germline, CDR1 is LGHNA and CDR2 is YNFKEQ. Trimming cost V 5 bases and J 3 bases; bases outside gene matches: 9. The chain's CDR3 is CASSAGTGPHYEQYF. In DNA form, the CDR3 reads TGTGCCAGCAGCGCTGGGACAGGCCCACACTACGAGCAGTACTTC.

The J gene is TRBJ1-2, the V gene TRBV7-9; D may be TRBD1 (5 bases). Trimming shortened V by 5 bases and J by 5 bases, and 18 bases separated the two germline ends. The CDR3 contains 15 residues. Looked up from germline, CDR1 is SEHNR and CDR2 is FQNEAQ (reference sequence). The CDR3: CASSPGFLNVYGYTF. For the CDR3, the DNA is TGTGCCAGCAGCCCAGGGTTTTTAAACGTATATGGCTACACCTTC.

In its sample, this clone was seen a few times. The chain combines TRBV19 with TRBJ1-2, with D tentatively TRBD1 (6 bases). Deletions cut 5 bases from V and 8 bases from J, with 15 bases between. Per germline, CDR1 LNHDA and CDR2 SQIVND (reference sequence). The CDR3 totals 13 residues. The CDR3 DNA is TGTGCCAGTAGTTCCAGGGGTTCTAGGGGCTACACCTTC. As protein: CASSSRGSRGYTF.

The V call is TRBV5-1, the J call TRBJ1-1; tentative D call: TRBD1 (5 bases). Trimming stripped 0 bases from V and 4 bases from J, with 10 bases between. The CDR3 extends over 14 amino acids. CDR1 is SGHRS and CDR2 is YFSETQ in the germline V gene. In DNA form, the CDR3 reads TGCGCCAGCAGCTTGGCAGGGAAGGGCACTGAAGCTTTCTTT. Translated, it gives CASSLAGKGTEAFF.

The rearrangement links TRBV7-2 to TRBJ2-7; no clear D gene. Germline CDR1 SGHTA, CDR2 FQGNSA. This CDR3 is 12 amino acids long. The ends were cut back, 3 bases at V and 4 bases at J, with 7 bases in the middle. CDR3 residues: CASSFGYYEQYF. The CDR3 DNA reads TGTGCCAGCAGCTTCGGTTATTACGAGCAGTACTTC.

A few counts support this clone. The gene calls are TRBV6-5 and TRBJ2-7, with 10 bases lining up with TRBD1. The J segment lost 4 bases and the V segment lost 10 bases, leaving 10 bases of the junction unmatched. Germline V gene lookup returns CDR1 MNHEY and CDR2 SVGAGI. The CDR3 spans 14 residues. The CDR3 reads CATVGDRGMYEQYF. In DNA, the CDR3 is TGTGCCACGGTGGGGGACAGGGGTATGTACGAGCAGTACTTC.

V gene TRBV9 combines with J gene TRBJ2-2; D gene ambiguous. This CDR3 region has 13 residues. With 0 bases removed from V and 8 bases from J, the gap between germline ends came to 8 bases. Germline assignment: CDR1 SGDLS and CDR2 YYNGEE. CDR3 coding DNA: TGTGCCAGCAGCGTAGACCCCACTGGGGAGCTGTTTTTT. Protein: CASSVDPTGELFF.

The CDR3 bases are TGTGCCAGCAGCTTAGCTCGGGGGTTTAGGCCTTACGAGCAGTACTTC. Amino acids: CASSLARGFRPYEQYF. This chain links TRBV11-2 with TRBJ2-7, with D possibly matching TRBD2 (6 bases). CDR3 length: 16 residues. The germline gives CDR1 SGHAT, CDR2 FQNNGV. V shed 1 base and J shed 4 bases, with 17 bases lying between them.

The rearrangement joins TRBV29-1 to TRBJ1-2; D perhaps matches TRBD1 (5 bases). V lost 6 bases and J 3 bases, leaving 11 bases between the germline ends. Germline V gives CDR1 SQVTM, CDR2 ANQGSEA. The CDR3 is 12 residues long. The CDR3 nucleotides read TGCAGCGTCCAGGGTCGGGACTATGGCTACACCTTC. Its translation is CSVQGRDYGYTF.

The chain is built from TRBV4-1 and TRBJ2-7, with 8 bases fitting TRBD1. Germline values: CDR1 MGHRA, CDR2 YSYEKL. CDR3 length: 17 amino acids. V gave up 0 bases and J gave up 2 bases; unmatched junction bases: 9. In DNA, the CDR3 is TGCGCCAGCAGCCAAGATCCCAACTCGGGACAGGCCTACGAGCAGTACTTC. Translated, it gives CASSQDPNSGQAYEQYF.

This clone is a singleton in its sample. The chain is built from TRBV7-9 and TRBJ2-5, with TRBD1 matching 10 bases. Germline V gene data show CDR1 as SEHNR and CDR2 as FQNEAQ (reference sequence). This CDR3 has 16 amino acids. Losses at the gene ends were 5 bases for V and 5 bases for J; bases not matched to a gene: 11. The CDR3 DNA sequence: TGTGCCAGCAGCCCCCGAGGGGGGACAGGGGTTGAGACCCAGTACTTC. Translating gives CASSPRGGTGVETQYF.

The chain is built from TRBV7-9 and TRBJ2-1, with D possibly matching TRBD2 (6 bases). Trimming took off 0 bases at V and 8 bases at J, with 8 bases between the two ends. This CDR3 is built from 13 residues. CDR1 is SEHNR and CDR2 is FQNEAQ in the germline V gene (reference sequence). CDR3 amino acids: CASSLAGGDEQFF. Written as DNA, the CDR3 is TGTGCCAGCAGCTTAGCGGGCGGGGATGAGCAGTTCTTC. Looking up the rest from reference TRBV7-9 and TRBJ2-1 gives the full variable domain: DTGVSQNPRHKITKRGQNVTFRCDPISEHNRLYWYRQTLGQGPEFLTYFQNEAQLEKSRLLSDRFSAERPKGSFSTLEIQRTEQGDSAMYLCASSLAGGDEQFFGPGTRLTVL.

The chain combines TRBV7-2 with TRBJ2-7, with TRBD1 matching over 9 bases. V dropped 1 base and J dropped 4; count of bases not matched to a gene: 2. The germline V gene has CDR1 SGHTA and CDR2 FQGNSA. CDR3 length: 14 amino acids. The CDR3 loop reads CASSLGGTGYEQYF. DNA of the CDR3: TGTGCCAGCAGCTTAGGTGGGACAGGGTACGAGCAGTACTTC.

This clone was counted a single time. CDR3 region: CASSITGTDYLYTQYF. CDR3 in DNA: TGTGCCAGCAGCATTACTGGGACAGACTATCTATATACGCAGTATTTT. This chain links TRBV28 with TRBJ2-3, with TRBD1 identical over 7 bases. The CDR3 is 16 amino acids. Trimming at V came to 6 bases and at J to 7 bases, leaving 16 bases not matched to a gene. Germline CDR1 and CDR2: MDHEN and SYDVKM.

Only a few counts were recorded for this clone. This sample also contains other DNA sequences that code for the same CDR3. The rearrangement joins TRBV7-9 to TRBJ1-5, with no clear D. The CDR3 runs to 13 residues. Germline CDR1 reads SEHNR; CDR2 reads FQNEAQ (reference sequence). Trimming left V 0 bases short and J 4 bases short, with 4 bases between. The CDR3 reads CASSLAENQPQHF. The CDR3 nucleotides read TGTGCCAGCAGCTTAGCGGAGAATCAGCCCCAGCATTTT.

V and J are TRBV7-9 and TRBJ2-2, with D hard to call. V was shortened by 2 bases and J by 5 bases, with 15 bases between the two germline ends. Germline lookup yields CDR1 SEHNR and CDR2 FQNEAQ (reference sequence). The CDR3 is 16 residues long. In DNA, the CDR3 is TGTGCCAGCAGCTTACCATCGGGTAGGAGAACCGGGGAGCTGTTTTTT. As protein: CASSLPSGRRTGELFF.

The DNA of the CDR3 is TGTGCCAGCAGCCTAGTCCTTCCGGGGATTGAGCAGTTCTTC. As protein: CASSLVLPGIEQFF. V and J are TRBV7-9 and TRBJ2-1; possibly TRBD2 for D (5 bases). This CDR3 has 14 amino acids. The V gene's germline CDR1 is SEHNR and CDR2 FQNEAQ (reference sequence). V lost 5 bases and J lost 9, with 17 bases in between.

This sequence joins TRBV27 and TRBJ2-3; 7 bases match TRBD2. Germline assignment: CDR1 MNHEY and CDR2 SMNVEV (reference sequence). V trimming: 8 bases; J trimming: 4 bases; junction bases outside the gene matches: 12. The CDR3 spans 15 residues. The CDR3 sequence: CASSPGGVRADTQYF. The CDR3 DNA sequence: TGTGCCAGCTCACCGGGGGGTGTAAGGGCAGATACGCAGTATTTT.

The CDR3 region is CASSQEGTGWAETQYF. The CDR3 coding sequence is TGTGCCAGCAGCCAAGAGGGGACAGGGTGGGCAGAGACCCAGTACTTC. J is TRBJ2-5 and V is TRBV4-2, with 9 bases fitting TRBD1. The length of the CDR3 is 16 residues. The junction had 6 bases not matched to a gene; V was cut back by 0 bases and J by 4 bases. Germline V gene lookup returns CDR1 LGHNA and CDR2 YNFKEQ.

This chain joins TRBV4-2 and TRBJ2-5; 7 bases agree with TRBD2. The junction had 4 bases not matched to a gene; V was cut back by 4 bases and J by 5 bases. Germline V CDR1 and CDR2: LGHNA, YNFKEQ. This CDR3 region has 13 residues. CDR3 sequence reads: CASSRGLEETQYF. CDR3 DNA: TGTGCCAGCAGCCGAGGACTAGAGGAGACCCAGTACTTC.

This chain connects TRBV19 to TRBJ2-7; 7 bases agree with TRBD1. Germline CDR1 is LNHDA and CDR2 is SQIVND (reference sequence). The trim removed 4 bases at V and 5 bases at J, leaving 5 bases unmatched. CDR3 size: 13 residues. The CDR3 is CASSNPQGDEQYF. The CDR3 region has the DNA TGTGCCAGTAGTAACCCCCAGGGGGACGAGCAGTACTTC.